The 27 T cell receptor beta chains in this list originate from one sample, sequenced in a study of T cell responses to AZD1222 COVID-19 vaccine. Assay: immunoSEQ multiplex PCR; the TCRdb copy retains only in-frame clones and omits some. Here the sample spans approximately 140,000 clones, approximately 90% being singletons. Sequencing used peripheral blood, obtained on day 0 of AZD1222 vaccination. These receptors originate from an adult in good health.

The J gene is TRBJ1-1, the V gene TRBV13; D call uncertain. V was pared by 5 bases and J by 6 bases, with 10 bases between. The CDR3 totals 12 residues. Germline values: CDR1 PRHDT, CDR2 FYEKMQ (reference sequence). The CDR3 reads CASSERPSEAFF. CDR3 DNA: TGTGCCAGCAGCGAACGCCCATCTGAAGCTTTCTTT.

The CDR3 sequence is CASSSNEKLFF. The DNA for the CDR3 is TGTGCCAGCAGTTCTAATGAAAAACTGTTTTTT. The chain joins TRBV28 to TRBJ1-4; no clear D. There are 11 residues in the CDR3. The germline V gene has CDR1 MDHEN and CDR2 SYDVKM. V was clipped by 4 bases and J by 3 bases, with 0 bases between them.

This chain connects TRBV5-1 to TRBJ1-2, with a possible D match to TRBD1 (5 bases). Germline CDR1 is SGHRS and CDR2 is YFSETQ. This CDR3 comprises 16 residues. V shed 2 bases and J shed 2 bases, with 16 bases lying between them. DNA for the CDR3: TGCGCCAGCAGCTTCGGGACTCCTACGCGGAACTATGGCTACACCTTC. Encoded protein: CASSFGTPTRNYGYTF.

This chain uses TRBV4-1 with TRBJ2-1, with D maybe TRBD2 (6 bases). This CDR3 region has 15 residues. Germline V CDR1 and CDR2: MGHRA, YSYEKL. Trimming removed 4 bases at V and 8 bases at J, with 18 bases between. CDR3 DNA sequence: TGCGCCAGCAGCCCCCGGGAGTTAGCGAGCGATGAGCAGTTCTTC. It translates to CASSPRELASDEQFF.

The chain couples TRBV7-6 to TRBJ2-1; 15 bases fit TRBD2. V was clipped by 3 bases and J by 6 bases; unmatched bases: 18. The CDR3 spans 21 residues. The germline gives CDR1 SGHVS, CDR2 FNYEAQ. CDR3 protein: CASSLGVLLGTSGGRINEQFF. The CDR3 bases are TGTGCCAGCAGCTTGGGTGTACTGCTGGGGACTAGCGGGGGGAGAATCAATGAGCAGTTCTTC.

J is TRBJ1-4 and V is TRBV7-8; no clear D gene. This CDR3 has 15 amino acids. The germline V gene has CDR1 SGHVS and CDR2 FQNEAQ. The germline V and J ends were trimmed by 5 bases and 7 bases, with 17 bases remaining between them. The CDR3 spells CASSHLSWGAEKLFF. Written as DNA, the CDR3 is TGTGCCAGCAGCCACCTTTCGTGGGGAGCTGAAAAACTGTTTTTT.

The V gene is TRBV28, the J gene TRBJ1-1; a possible D gene is TRBD1 (6 bases). Per the germline V gene, CDR1 is MDHEN and CDR2 is SYDVKM. Trimming stripped 6 bases from V and 8 bases from J, with 13 bases between. CDR3 size: 12 residues. The CDR3 nucleotides are TGTGCCAGCAGGCCGGACAGCAGGGAAGCTTTCTTT. The encoded protein is CASRPDSREAFF.

The gene calls are TRBV5-8 and TRBJ2-5; the D gene is possibly TRBD1 (6 bases). The CDR3 covers 13 residues. V dropped 4 bases and J dropped 1 base, with 8 bases sitting between them. Germline V gene data show CDR1 as SGHTS and CDR2 as YDEGEE. CDR3: CASSRQVQETQYF. The CDR3 DNA reads TGTGCCAGCAGCAGACAGGTCCAAGAGACCCAGTACTTC.

The chain has TRBV28 and TRBJ2-3; D call uncertain. V gave up 2 bases and J gave up 1 base, with 7 bases separating them. Germline values: CDR1 MDHEN, CDR2 SYDVKM. The CDR3 runs to 14 residues. The CDR3 sequence is CASSLRVGTDTQYF. CDR3 in DNA: TGTGCCAGCAGTTTAAGGGTGGGCACAGATACGCAGTATTTT.

Concerning this clone itself: At one of its ends the junction is not consistent with the germline gene, which may arise from a read error. The CDR3 region has the DNA TGCGTCAGCAGCCAAGGTCGATCTAGCGGGGGTTACAATGAGCAGTTCTTC. This gives the protein CVSSQGRSSGGYNEQFF. The V gene is TRBV4-1, the J gene TRBJ2-1; TRBD2 matches 10 bases. Per the germline V gene, CDR1 is MGHRA and CDR2 is YSYEKL. The CDR3 loop spans 17 amino acids.

This clone was observed once. V is TRBV30 and J is TRBJ1-2; 7 positions match TRBD1. CDR1 and CDR2 from the germline V gene are GTSNPN and SVGIG (reference sequence). Trimming at V came to 2 bases and at J to 7 bases, leaving 7 bases not matched to a gene. The CDR3 contains 13 residues. CDR3 DNA sequence: TGTGCCTGGAGTTTACAGGGGCCCACTGGCTACACCTTC. The encoded protein is CAWSLQGPTGYTF.

As DNA, the CDR3 is TGTGCCAGCAGCGGACAGCACAATCAGCCCCAGCATTTT. Encoded protein: CASSGQHNQPQHF. This chain links TRBV6-5 with TRBJ1-5; D may be TRBD1 (6 bases). This CDR3 region has 13 residues. V lost 6 bases and J 3 bases, leaving 9 bases between the germline ends. Germline values: CDR1 MNHEY, CDR2 SVGAGI.

The chain uses TRBV7-2 and TRBJ2-7, with D maybe TRBD1 (5 bases). This CDR3 spans 13 amino acids. V lost 5 bases and J lost 3, with 11 bases in between. Per germline, CDR1 SGHTA and CDR2 FQGNSA. CDR3 loop: CASSPRQGYEQYF. The CDR3 DNA follows: TGTGCCAGCAGCCCGCGGCAGGGCTACGAGCAGTACTTC.

V is TRBV5-6 and J is TRBJ2-1; TRBD2 is a possible D gene (6 bases). Trimming stripped 1 base from V and 8 bases from J, with 19 bases between. Looked up from germline, CDR1 is SGHDT and CDR2 is YYEEEE. The CDR3 has 16 residues. The CDR3 DNA sequence: TGTGCCAGCAGCTTGCCAACACGAAGGCGGGAATATGAGCAGTTCTTC. Residues: CASSLPTRRREYEQFF.

The chain has TRBV24-1 and TRBJ2-4, with a weak D call TRBD2 (5 bases). The CDR3 loop spans 11 amino acids. The germline gives CDR1 KGHDR, CDR2 SFDVKD. Deletions cut 10 bases from V and 5 bases from J, with 8 bases between. The chain's CDR3 is CATELENIQYF. CDR3 nucleotides: TGTGCCACGGAACTAGAAAACATTCAGTACTTC.

V usage is TRBV10-3 and J usage is TRBJ2-1; TRBD2 matches 9 bases. The V segment lost 2 bases and the J segment 3 bases; nucleotides outside the gene matches: 2. This CDR3 spans 15 amino acids. CDR1 and CDR2 (germline): ENHRY, SYGVKD. Written as DNA, the CDR3 is TGTGCCATCAGTGAGGGACTAGCGATCTACAATGAGCAGTTCTTC. It codes for CAISEGLAIYNEQFF.

A single count supports this clone. The rearrangement joins TRBV6-6 to TRBJ2-7, with D unclear. Germline V lookup: CDR1 MNHNY, CDR2 SVGAGI (reference sequence). This CDR3 contains 12 residues. V was clipped by 2 bases and J by 4 bases, with 6 bases between them. DNA for the CDR3: TGTGCCAGCAGTTACACGTCGTACGAGCAGTACTTC. Protein: CASSYTSYEQYF.

The chain couples TRBV4-1 to TRBJ1-5; D gene unclear. Germline CDR1 MGHRA, CDR2 YSYEKL. V gave up 0 bases and J gave up 0 bases, with 12 bases separating them. The CDR3 is made up of 17 amino acids. Here the CDR3 DNA reads TGCGCCAGCAGCCAAGATGGTACACTTTATAGCAATCAGCCCCAGCATTTT. Translation gives CASSQDGTLYSNQPQHF.

The V call is TRBV5-4, the J call TRBJ2-1; no firm D call. Trimming took off 2 bases at V and 6 bases at J, with 9 bases between the two ends. Germline CDR1 is SGHNT and CDR2 is YYREEE (reference sequence). The CDR3 is 13 amino acids. The CDR3 here is CASSFRSANEQFF. In DNA form, the CDR3 reads TGTGCCAGCAGCTTTCGGTCCGCCAATGAGCAGTTCTTC.

V and J are TRBV13 and TRBJ1-2; tentative D call: TRBD1 (6 bases). CDR1 and CDR2 from the germline V gene are PRHDT and FYEKMQ (reference sequence). Trimming took off 0 bases at V and 2 bases at J, with 10 bases between the two ends. The CDR3 spans 15 residues. This CDR3 is CASSLGRGANYGYTF. The CDR3 bases are TGTGCCAGCAGCTTAGGTCGGGGGGCGAACTATGGCTACACCTTC. Full variable domain (rest looked up from reference TRBV13 and TRBJ1-2): AAGVIQSPRHLIKEKRETATLKCYPIPRHDTVYWYQQGPGQDPQFLISFYEKMQSDKGSIPDRFSAQQFSDYHSELNMSSLELGDSALYFCASSLGRGANYGYTFGSGTRLTVV.

The chain employs TRBV7-8 and TRBJ1-6; D remains unclear. CDR3 length equals 14 residues. V was clipped by 5 bases and J by 4 bases, with 9 bases between them. Germline-derived CDR1 and CDR2 are SGHVS and FQNEAQ. The CDR3 protein is CASSLRQYNSPLHF. The DNA for the CDR3 is TGTGCCAGCAGCCTACGACAATATAATTCACCCCTCCACTTT.

The chain recombines TRBV7-9 with TRBJ2-5; 7 bases align to TRBD1. CDR3 length: 14 amino acids. The junction had 8 bases not matched to a gene; V was cut back by 5 bases and J by 5 bases. Germline values: CDR1 SEHNR, CDR2 FQNEAQ (reference sequence). CDR3 amino acids: CASSPRGRGETQYF. The CDR3 nucleotides read TGTGCCAGCAGCCCTAGGGGGCGCGGGGAGACCCAGTACTTC.

This sequence joins TRBV10-1 and TRBJ1-1; D is undetermined. This CDR3 is built from 12 residues. V was pared by 6 bases and J by 0 bases, with 5 bases between. CDR1 WNHNN and CDR2 SYGVQD come from the germline V gene (reference sequence). CDR3 DNA sequence: TGCGCCAGCAGAGGATTGAACACTGAAGCTTTCTTT. This sequence encodes CASRGLNTEAFF.

The chain couples TRBV2 to TRBJ1-2, with D tentatively TRBD1 (6 bases). V shed 11 bases and J shed 4 bases, with 14 bases lying between them. The CDR3 is 12 residues long. Germline CDR1 and CDR2: SNHLY and FYNNEI. This CDR3 reads CAGGQTLYGYTF. The CDR3 DNA reads TGTGCCGGTGGACAGACGCTCTATGGCTACACCTTC.

Note on this clone: The sample holds other DNA sequences that translate to the same CDR3. The V and J genes are TRBV18 and TRBJ1-4; D remains unclear. The germline gives CDR1 KGHSH, CDR2 LQKENI. This CDR3 has 13 amino acids. With 0 bases removed from V and 8 bases from J, the gap between germline ends came to 7 bases. CDR3 loop: CASSPPSSEKLFF. The CDR3 DNA follows: TGTGCCAGCTCACCACCTTCAAGCGAAAAACTGTTTTTT.

This clone has a handful of counts. The CDR3 DNA reads TGTGCCAGCAATTTGGACGCAGGGTCGAGCTTATATGGCTACACCTTC. It is translated as CASNLDAGSSLYGYTF. The V call is TRBV5-4, the J call TRBJ1-2, with D perhaps matching TRBD1 (5 bases). V lost 6 bases and J 5 bases, leaving 23 bases between the germline ends. CDR3 length: 16 amino acids. Germline V gene sequence: CDR1 SGHNT, CDR2 YYREEE (reference sequence).

This chain joins TRBV9 and TRBJ1-2; D not certain. The CDR3 is 12 residues long. Trimming shortened V by 6 bases and J by 4 bases, and 10 bases separated the two germline ends. CDR1 SGDLS and CDR2 YYNGEE come from the germline V gene. CDR3 sequence: CASMSDVYGYTF. CDR3 bases: TGTGCCAGCATGTCGGACGTCTATGGCTACACCTTC.